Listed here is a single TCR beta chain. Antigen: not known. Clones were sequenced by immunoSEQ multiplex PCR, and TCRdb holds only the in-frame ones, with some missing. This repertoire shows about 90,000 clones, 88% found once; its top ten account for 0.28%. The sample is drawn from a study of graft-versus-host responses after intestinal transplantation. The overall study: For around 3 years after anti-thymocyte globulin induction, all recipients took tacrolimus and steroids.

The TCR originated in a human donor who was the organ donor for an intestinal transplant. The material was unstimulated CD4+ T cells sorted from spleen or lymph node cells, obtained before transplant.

CDR3 protein: CASRGVERVQAGYTF. In nucleotides, the CDR3 is TGTGCCAGCAGGGGGGTGGAGCGGGTTCAGGCCGGCTACACCTTC. The V and J genes are TRBV5-6 and TRBJ1-2; possible D gene TRBD1, 5 bases. Germline CDR1 reads SGHDT; CDR2 reads YYEEEE. This CDR3 comprises 15 residues. V was cut by 5 bases and J by 8 bases, with 22 bases left in between.